The rows below give T cell receptor beta chains drawn from one sample of a study of cytomegalovirus exposure and HLA in healthy donors. Generated by immunoSEQ multiplex PCR, the TCRdb table keeps only in-frame clones and is missing some. The sample lists about 360,000 clones; 86% were seen once. Sample: PBMCs. These receptor sequences come from a woman under 30 in good health and CMV-seronegative. The CDR3 runs from the conserved cysteine through the conserved F or W. Each record gives: CDR3 length, V gene, clone size, D gene, J gene, CDR3 DNA, CDR3 protein. D genes are given only for firm matches. For some rows the clone size is stated as once, few or many, or as a class when expanded; others skip it.

14,TRBV30,once,TRBD1,TRBJ2-7,TGTGCCTTCCTCGGACAGGGGGCGTCCTACGAGCAGTACTTC,CAFLGQGASYEQYF
11,TRBV25-1,NA,NA,TRBJ1-2,TGTGCCAGCAGTCTTAACAGGGGCTACACCTTC,CASSLNRGYTF
15,TRBV7-2,NA,NA,TRBJ2-2,TGTGCCAGCAGCTTAGGTCTGAGCCCGACCGGGGAGCTGTTTTTT,CASSLGLSPTGELFF
13,TRBV30,NA,TRBD1,TRBJ2-1,TGTGCCTGGAGCCTGGGGACAGACAATGAGCAGTTCTTC,CAWSLGTDNEQFF
15,TRBV7-9,NA,TRBD2,TRBJ2-1,TGTGCCAGCAGCTTAGAGCGGGGGGGCTACAATGAGCAGTTCTTC,CASSLERGGYNEQFF
15,TRBV28,once,TRBD2,TRBJ2-2,TGTGCCAGCACCCGGGGGGGCGAGAACACCGGGGAGCTGTTTTTT,CASTRGGENTGELFF
16,TRBV9,NA,NA,TRBJ2-7,TGTGCCAGCAGCTCAGAGGAGGGAGCCGGGATGTACGAGCAGTACTTC,CASSSEEGAGMYEQYF
16,TRBV25-1,NA,NA,TRBJ2-5,TGTGCCAGCAGTGAGGAGGGGATTAACGCGCGGGAGACCCAGTACTTC,CASSEEGINARETQYF
14,TRBV5-1,NA,TRBD1,TRBJ2-7,TGCGCCAGCAGCTTGACAGGGGACCTCTACGAGCAGTACTTC,CASSLTGDLYEQYF
17,TRBV27,few,NA,TRBJ1-5,TGTGCCAGCAGTTCTCATCTGGGGGCGACTGGCAATCAGCCCCAGCATTTT,CASSSHLGATGNQPQHF
15,TRBV28,once,TRBD2,TRBJ2-3,TGTGCCAGTCCGCCGACTAGCGGGGAGACAGATACGCAGTATTTT,CASPPTSGETDTQYF
15,TRBV7-9,NA,TRBD2,TRBJ2-3,TGTGCCAGCAGCCTCAGGCGGGGGGGCACAGATACGCAGTATTTT,CASSLRRGGTDTQYF
14,TRBV30,NA,TRBD2,TRBJ2-7,TGTGCCTGGTCCCCCGGGACTACTACCTACGAGCAGTACTTC,CAWSPGTTTYEQYF
17,TRBV5-8,NA,TRBD2,TRBJ2-3,TGTGCCAGCAGCTTGGTTCCGACTAGCGGGAGCACAGATACGCAGTATTTT,CASSLVPTSGSTDTQYF
11,TRBV20-1,NA,NA,TRBJ1-1,TGCAGTGCTACGAGCGGGAGTGAAGCTTTCTTT,CSATSGSEAFF